The clone carrying this TCR beta chain appeared a few times. The antigen is unknown. This record comes from a study of blood T cells in healthy people across ages. Broader study findings: Without sorted subsets, naive and antigen-experienced compartments could not be conclusively compared.

A second PCR of roughly 6 to 12 cycles used a sample-barcoded 5' primer and a J-beta primer mix. From the 5' RACE reads, TCRdb called clonotypes with MiXCR, one entry per CDR3 protein. This table has roughly 700,000 distinct CDR3 sequences, roughly 25% appearing once. The sample also formed part of further work on T cells of mothers and their children. That report notes: A few healthy Caucasian mothers gave samples, and so did their six children. TCR recombination output is shaped by thymic selection similarly in related and unrelated pairs.

Sequencing was carried out using blood. This receptor was identified in a boy younger than 18 in good health.

The CDR3 reads CASRVTGEGFGELFF. The CDR3 DNA sequence: TGTGCCAGTAGAGTGACAGGGGAAGGCTTCGGGGAGCTGTTTTTT. The chain recombines TRBV19 with TRBJ2-2, with 8 bases identical to TRBD1. With 6 bases clipped from V and 7 bases from J, the junction kept 10 bases outside the gene matches. The CDR3 is 15 residues long. Per the germline V gene, CDR1 is LNHDA and CDR2 is SQIVND (reference sequence). Drawing the rest from reference TRBV19 and TRBJ2-2, the complete variable domain is DGGITQSPKYLFRKEGQNVTLSCEQNLNHDAMYWYRQDPGQGLRLIYYSQIVNDFQKGDIAEGYSVSREKKESFPLTVTSAQKNPTAFYLCASRVTGEGFGELFFGEGSRLTVL.